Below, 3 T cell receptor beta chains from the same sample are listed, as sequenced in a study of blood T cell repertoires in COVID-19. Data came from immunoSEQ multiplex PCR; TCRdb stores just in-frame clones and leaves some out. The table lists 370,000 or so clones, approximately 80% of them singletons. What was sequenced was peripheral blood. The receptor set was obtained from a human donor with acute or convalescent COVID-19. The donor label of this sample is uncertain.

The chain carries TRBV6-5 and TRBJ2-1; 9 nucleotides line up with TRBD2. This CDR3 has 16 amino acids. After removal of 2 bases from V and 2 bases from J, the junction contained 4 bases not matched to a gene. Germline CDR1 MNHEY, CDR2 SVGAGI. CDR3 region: CASSYGGLAAYNEQFF. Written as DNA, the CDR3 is TGTGCCAGCAGTTACGGGGGACTAGCAGCCTACAATGAGCAGTTCTTC.

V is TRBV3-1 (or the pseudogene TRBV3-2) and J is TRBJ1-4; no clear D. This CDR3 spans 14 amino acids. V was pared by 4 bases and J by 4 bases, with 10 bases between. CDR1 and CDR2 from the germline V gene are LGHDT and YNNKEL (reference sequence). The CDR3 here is CASSPTVYNEKLFF. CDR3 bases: TGTGCCAGCAGCCCCACAGTTTATAATGAAAAACTGTTTTTT.

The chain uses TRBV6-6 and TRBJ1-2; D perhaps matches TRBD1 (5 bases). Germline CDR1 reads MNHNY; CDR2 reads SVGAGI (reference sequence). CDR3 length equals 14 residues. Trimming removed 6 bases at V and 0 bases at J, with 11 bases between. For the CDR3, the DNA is TGTGCCAGCAGGGTGCAGGGCTCTAACTATGGCTACACCTTC. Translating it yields CASRVQGSNYGYTF.